This T cell receptor beta chain emerged from a study of cytomegalovirus exposure and HLA in healthy donors. Study observations and caveats: Previously analyzed data showed that most TCR beta V segments were productive at a frequency of about 87% or about 30%. The authors assumed roughly uniform sequencing depth across donors for presence/absence analyses. Certain indistinguishable V segments, among them TRBV6-2 and TRBV6-3, were excluded.

This clone appeared a single time. The antigen remains unidentified. PCR involved 60 Vbeta and 13 Jbeta primers. Only in-frame clones appear in the TCRdb table, and some are missing; sequencing was by immunoSEQ multiplex PCR. The sample comprises some 100,000 clones, roughly 80% of which are singletons, and 2% to 3% rests with the top ten. Trimming stripped 6 bases from V and 12 bases from J, with 11 bases between. CDR3 length: 10 amino acids. The sequence came from a female donor in good health and CMV-seronegative. The genes are TRBV6-7 and TRBJ1-2; weak D call: TRBD1 (5 bases). TRBV6-7 is an ORF; its function is uncertain. Specimen: PBMCs. CDR3 nucleotide sequence: TGTGCCAGCAGCCCAGGGTCTGACACCTTC. Residues: CASSPGSDTF.